This TCR beta chain was identified during a study of blood T cell repertoires in COVID-19. Clones were read by immunoSEQ multiplex PCR, and TCRdb kept only the in-frame ones, dropping some. The profile shows about 90,000 clones, approximately 84% of them singletons. The germline V gene has CDR1 MNHNY and CDR2 SVGAGI (reference sequence). V lost 0 bases, J lost 1 base, and 12 bases lay in between. This CDR3 region has 16 residues. This chain joins TRBV6-6 and TRBJ1-2; unclear D gene. What was sequenced was peripheral blood. The TCR sequence derives from a man aged 55 to 70 with acute or convalescent COVID-19. The CDR3 loop reads CASSYSISRVNYGYTF. The DNA for the CDR3 is TGTGCCAGCAGTTACTCGATATCTCGGGTTAACTATGGCTACACCTTC.